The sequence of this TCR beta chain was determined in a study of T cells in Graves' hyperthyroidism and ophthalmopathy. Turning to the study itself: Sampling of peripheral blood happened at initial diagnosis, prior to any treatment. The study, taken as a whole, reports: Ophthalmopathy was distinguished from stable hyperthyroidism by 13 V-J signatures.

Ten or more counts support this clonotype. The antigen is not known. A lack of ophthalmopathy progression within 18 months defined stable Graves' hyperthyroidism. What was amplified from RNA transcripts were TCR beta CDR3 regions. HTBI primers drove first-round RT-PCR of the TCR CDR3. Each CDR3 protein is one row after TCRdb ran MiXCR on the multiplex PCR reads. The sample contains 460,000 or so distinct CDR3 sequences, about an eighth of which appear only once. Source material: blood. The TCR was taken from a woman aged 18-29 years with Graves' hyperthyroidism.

In DNA form, the CDR3 reads TGTGCCACCAGCAGATGGGGATCGGACCGCCAAGAGACCCAGTACTTC. Translating it yields CATSRWGSDRQETQYF. The chain is built from TRBV15 and TRBJ2-5, with unresolved D. The germline CDR1 and CDR2 sequences are LNHNV and YYDKDF (reference sequence). Trimming took off 2 bases at V and 1 base at J, with 14 bases between the two ends. This CDR3 has 16 amino acids.